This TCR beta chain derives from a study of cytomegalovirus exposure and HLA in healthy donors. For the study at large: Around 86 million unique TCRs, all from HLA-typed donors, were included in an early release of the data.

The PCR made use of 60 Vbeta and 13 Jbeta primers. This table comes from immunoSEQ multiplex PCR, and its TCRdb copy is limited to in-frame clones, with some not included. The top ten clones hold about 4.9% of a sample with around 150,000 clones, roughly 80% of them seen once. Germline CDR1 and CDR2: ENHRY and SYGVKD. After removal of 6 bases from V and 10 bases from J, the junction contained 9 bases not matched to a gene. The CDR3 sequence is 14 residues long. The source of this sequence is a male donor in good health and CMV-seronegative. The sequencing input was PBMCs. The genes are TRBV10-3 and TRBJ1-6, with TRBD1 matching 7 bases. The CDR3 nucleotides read TGTGCCATCAGGGCCACAGACAGGGTCTCACCCCTCCACTTT. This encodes CAIRATDRVSPLHF.